The 22 T cell receptor beta chains below come from one sample, sequenced in a study of T cell clones after liver transplantation. Measured with immunoSEQ multiplex PCR; TCRdb has only the in-frame clones, and not every one. This repertoire shows 20,000 to 30,000 clones, about three quarters found once; its top ten account for approximately 3%. The sample here was CD4+ T cells from blood, taken before liver transplant. The receptors shown here come from a human donor who received a liver transplant.

The chain has TRBV9 and TRBJ2-1; D possibly corresponds to TRBD2 (5 bases). The CDR3 contains 13 residues. Germline values: CDR1 SGDLS, CDR2 YYNGEE. Trimming pared 1 base from V and 9 bases from J, leaving 11 bases between. CDR3 region: CASSVSPGSEQFF. CDR3 nucleotides: TGTGCCAGCAGCGTAAGCCCTGGGAGTGAGCAGTTCTTC.

The genes are TRBV2 and TRBJ2-5; 7 bases are shared with TRBD1. The CDR3 has 12 residues. The germline V gene has CDR1 SNHLY and CDR2 FYNNEI. V shed 6 bases, J shed 7 bases, and the junction held 5 bases outside the gene matches. The CDR3, as DNA: TGTGCCAGCAGCGACAGGGATTGGACCCAGTACTTC. This translates into CASSDRDWTQYF.

This clone was observed once. This chain links TRBV28 with TRBJ2-1; D is ambiguous. The CDR3 has 12 amino acids. Trimming stripped 5 bases from V and 7 bases from J, with 9 bases between. Germline values: CDR1 MDHEN, CDR2 SYDVKM. The DNA of the CDR3 is TGTGCCAGCAGTCCATCACGGAATGAGCAGTTCTTC. Its protein product is CASSPSRNEQFF.

This chain joins TRBV5-1 and TRBJ2-3, with D uncertain. Germline V gene sequence: CDR1 SGHRS, CDR2 YFSETQ. V shed 2 bases and J shed 6 bases, with 10 bases lying between them. There are 13 residues in the CDR3. The CDR3 DNA sequence: TGCGCCAGCAGCTTCCTCAAGCTGGATACGCAGTATTTT. Its protein is CASSFLKLDTQYF.

The chain is built from TRBV5-1 and TRBJ2-7; 9 bases align to TRBD1. Per the germline V gene, CDR1 is SGHRS and CDR2 is YFSETQ. With V trimmed by 0 bases and J by 5 bases, 6 bases remained unmatched. The CDR3 is 15 amino acids. CDR3 protein: CASSLGDREGNEQYF. The CDR3 DNA reads TGCGCCAGCAGCTTGGGGGACAGGGAAGGGAACGAGCAGTACTTC.

CDR3 in amino acids: CASSVGRQNYGYTF. The CDR3 bases are TGTGCCAGCAGCGTAGGACGTCAGAACTATGGCTACACCTTC. The V call is TRBV9, the J call TRBJ1-2; D remains unclear. CDR3 length equals 14 residues. The V and J ends lost 0 bases and 2 bases respectively, with 8 bases between them. CDR1 is SGDLS and CDR2 is YYNGEE in the germline V gene.

Only a few counts were recorded for this clone. This chain links TRBV6-6 with TRBJ2-2, with D tentatively TRBD2 (5 bases). Looked up from germline, CDR1 is MNHNY and CDR2 is SVGAGI (reference sequence). The CDR3 covers 14 residues. Trimming removed 2 bases from V and 4 bases from J, with 8 bases in between. Written as DNA, the CDR3 is TGTGCCAGCAGTTACGAGGGCCCCACCGGGGAGCTGTTTTTT. As protein: CASSYEGPTGELFF.

The chain carries TRBV11-2 and TRBJ2-7, with 8 nucleotides matching TRBD1. From germline, CDR1 is SGHAT and CDR2 FQNNGV. Trimming at V came to 5 bases and at J to 6 bases, leaving 6 bases not matched to a gene. This CDR3 region has 13 residues. The chain's CDR3 is CASSPDRGREQYF. CDR3 sequence (DNA): TGTGCCAGCAGCCCCGACAGGGGACGCGAGCAGTACTTC.

V usage is TRBV19 and J usage is TRBJ1-5, with TRBD1 matching 9 bases. Trimming removed 6 bases from V and 3 bases from J; junction bases left unmatched: 6. CDR3 length equals 15 residues. Germline V gives CDR1 LNHDA, CDR2 SQIVND (reference sequence). CDR3 sequence: CASRRTGVLNQPQHF. The CDR3 DNA sequence: TGTGCCAGTAGGCGGACAGGGGTCCTCAATCAGCCCCAGCATTTT.

This chain connects TRBV11-2 to TRBJ1-2; TRBD1 aligns across 8 bases. CDR1 is SGHAT, CDR2 FQNNGV, per germline. There are 13 residues in the CDR3. The V gene end was trimmed by 0 bases and the J gene end by 6 bases; junction bases not matched to a gene: 0. The CDR3 DNA reads TGTGCCAGCAGCTTAGACAGGGGGCATGGCTACACCTTC. Protein sequence: CASSLDRGHGYTF. The variable domain in full, with the rest retrieved from reference TRBV11-2 and TRBJ1-2, is EAGVAQSPRYKIIEKRQSVAFWCNPISGHATLYWYQQILGQGPKLLIQFQNNGVVDDSQLPKDRFSAERLKGVDSTLKIQPAKLEDSAVYLCASSLDRGHGYTFGSGTRLTVV.

V gene TRBV29-1 combines with J gene TRBJ2-2, with D perhaps matching TRBD2 (7 bases). Germline CDR1 is SQVTM and CDR2 is ANQGSEA. The CDR3 sequence is 14 residues long. V lost 7 bases, J lost 4 bases, and 16 bases lay in between. CDR3 DNA: TGCAGCGCTGGGGGCGGGGGAGGCACCGGGGAGCTGTTTTTT. Translated: CSAGGGGGTGELFF.

This chain joins TRBV11-3 and TRBJ1-2, with D maybe TRBD1 (6 bases). The CDR3 is made up of 15 amino acids. Germline lookup yields CDR1 SGHNT and CDR2 YENEEA. Trimming cost V 1 base and J 5 bases, with 14 bases left between them. The CDR3 is CASSLVQGGGYGYTF. The CDR3 DNA follows: TGTGCCAGCAGCTTAGTACAGGGCGGAGGATATGGCTACACCTTC.

This sequence joins TRBV5-6 and TRBJ2-1; TRBD2 agrees at 15 bases. CDR1 and CDR2 from the germline V gene are SGHDT and YYEEEE. The CDR3 is made up of 16 amino acids. V shed 4 bases and J 11 bases; nucleotides not matched to a gene: 10. CDR3 sequence: CASSPRGLAGGQKQFF. CDR3 DNA: TGTGCCAGCAGCCCTAGGGGACTAGCGGGGGGACAAAAGCAGTTCTTC. Using reference TRBV5-6 and TRBJ2-1 for the parts outside the CDR3, the full variable domain is DAGVTQSPTHLIKTRGQQVTLRCSPKSGHDTVSWYQQALGQGPQFIFQYYEEEERQRGNFPDRFSGHQFPNYSSELNVNALLLGDSALYLCASSPRGLAGGQKQFFGPGTRLTVL.

This sequence joins TRBV15 and TRBJ1-1; D might be TRBD1 (5 bases). V shed 0 bases and J shed 7 bases, with 9 bases lying between them. The CDR3 has 13 residues. Germline assignment: CDR1 LNHNV and CDR2 YYDKDF (reference sequence). CDR3 region: CATSRDRGGEAFF. In DNA, the CDR3 is TGTGCCACCAGCAGAGATCGGGGGGGTGAAGCTTTCTTT.

The chain joins TRBV10-1 to TRBJ2-2, with D perhaps TRBD1 (6 bases). CDR1 is WNHNN and CDR2 is SYGVQD in the germline V gene (reference sequence). CDR3 length: 15 amino acids. The ends were cut back, 6 bases at V and 2 bases at J, with 13 bases in the middle. This chain's CDR3 is CASSPLGGNTGELFF. CDR3 bases: TGCGCCAGCAGCCCACTTGGGGGCAACACCGGGGAGCTGTTTTTT.

This clone was seen just once. The CDR3 DNA reads as TGTGCCAGCAGCCGCCTTGGGGGGACAGGAAATGAAAAACTGTTTTTT. Translating it yields CASSRLGGTGNEKLFF. The chain has TRBV7-8 and TRBJ1-4; 8 nucleotides agree with TRBD1. With 5 bases clipped from V and 5 bases from J, the junction kept 10 bases outside the gene matches. The CDR3 sequence is 16 residues long. Germline V gene lookup returns CDR1 SGHVS and CDR2 FQNEAQ.

This chain uses TRBV18 with TRBJ2-1; D is unresolved. Germline lookup yields CDR1 KGHSH and CDR2 LQKENI. The CDR3 covers 13 residues. The V end lost 4 bases, the J end lost 14 bases, and 18 bases lay between the germline ends. The chain's CDR3 is CASSQESYGREFF. DNA for the CDR3: TGTGCCAGCTCACAAGAGAGTTATGGGCGAGAGTTCTTC. Filled out from reference TRBV18 and TRBJ2-1, the complete variable domain reads NAGVMQNPRHLVRRRGQEARLRCSPMKGHSHVYWYRQLPEEGLKFMVYLQKENIIDESGMPKERFSAEFPKEGPSILRIQQVVRGDSAAYFCASSQESYGREFFGPGTRLTVL.

The gene calls are TRBV2 and TRBJ2-1; tentative D call: TRBD1 (5 bases). The CDR3 contains 13 residues. The V and J ends lost 7 bases and 3 bases respectively, with 10 bases between them. Germline assignment: CDR1 SNHLY and CDR2 FYNNEI. The CDR3 sequence is CASIDRNYNEQFF. In DNA, the CDR3 is TGTGCCAGCATAGACAGAAACTACAATGAGCAGTTCTTC.

The chain recombines TRBV28 with TRBJ1-2; 8 nucleotides match TRBD1. Germline values: CDR1 MDHEN, CDR2 SYDVKM. This CDR3 contains 13 residues. The V and J ends lost 9 bases and 3 bases, in that order; junction bases with no gene match: 6. The CDR3 here is CASMDRVHYGYTF. For the CDR3, the DNA is TGTGCCAGTATGGACAGGGTACACTATGGCTACACCTTC.

V is TRBV4-3 and J is TRBJ1-3; tentative D call: TRBD1 (5 bases). Trimming removed 0 bases at V and 4 bases at J, with 13 bases between. The CDR3 contains 16 residues. The germline V gene encodes CDR1 LGHNA and CDR2 YSLEER. The CDR3 coding sequence is TGCGCCAGCAGCCAAGATGCAAGGGACGCAGGAAACACCATATATTTT. This codes for CASSQDARDAGNTIYF.

On this clone itself: Distinct nucleotide sequences in the sample also encode this CDR3. The rearrangement joins TRBV7-2 to TRBJ2-3; 10 positions match TRBD2. This CDR3 region has 17 residues. The trim removed 5 bases at V and 1 base at J, leaving 9 bases unmatched. CDR1 and CDR2 from the germline V gene are SGHTA and FQGNSA. CDR3 in DNA: TGTGCCAGCAGCGTCCGGACTAGCGGACGGCGCACAGATACGCAGTATTTT. Its protein product is CASSVRTSGRRTDTQYF.

V gene TRBV6-1 combines with J gene TRBJ1-4; the D gene is possibly TRBD1 (6 bases). The germline gives CDR1 MNHNS, CDR2 SASEGT. This CDR3 spans 16 amino acids. V gave up 3 bases and J gave up 0 bases, with 11 bases separating them. The CDR3 is CASSDGQTATNEKLFF. The CDR3 DNA reads as TGTGCCAGCAGTGACGGACAGACCGCAACTAATGAAAAACTGTTTTTT.